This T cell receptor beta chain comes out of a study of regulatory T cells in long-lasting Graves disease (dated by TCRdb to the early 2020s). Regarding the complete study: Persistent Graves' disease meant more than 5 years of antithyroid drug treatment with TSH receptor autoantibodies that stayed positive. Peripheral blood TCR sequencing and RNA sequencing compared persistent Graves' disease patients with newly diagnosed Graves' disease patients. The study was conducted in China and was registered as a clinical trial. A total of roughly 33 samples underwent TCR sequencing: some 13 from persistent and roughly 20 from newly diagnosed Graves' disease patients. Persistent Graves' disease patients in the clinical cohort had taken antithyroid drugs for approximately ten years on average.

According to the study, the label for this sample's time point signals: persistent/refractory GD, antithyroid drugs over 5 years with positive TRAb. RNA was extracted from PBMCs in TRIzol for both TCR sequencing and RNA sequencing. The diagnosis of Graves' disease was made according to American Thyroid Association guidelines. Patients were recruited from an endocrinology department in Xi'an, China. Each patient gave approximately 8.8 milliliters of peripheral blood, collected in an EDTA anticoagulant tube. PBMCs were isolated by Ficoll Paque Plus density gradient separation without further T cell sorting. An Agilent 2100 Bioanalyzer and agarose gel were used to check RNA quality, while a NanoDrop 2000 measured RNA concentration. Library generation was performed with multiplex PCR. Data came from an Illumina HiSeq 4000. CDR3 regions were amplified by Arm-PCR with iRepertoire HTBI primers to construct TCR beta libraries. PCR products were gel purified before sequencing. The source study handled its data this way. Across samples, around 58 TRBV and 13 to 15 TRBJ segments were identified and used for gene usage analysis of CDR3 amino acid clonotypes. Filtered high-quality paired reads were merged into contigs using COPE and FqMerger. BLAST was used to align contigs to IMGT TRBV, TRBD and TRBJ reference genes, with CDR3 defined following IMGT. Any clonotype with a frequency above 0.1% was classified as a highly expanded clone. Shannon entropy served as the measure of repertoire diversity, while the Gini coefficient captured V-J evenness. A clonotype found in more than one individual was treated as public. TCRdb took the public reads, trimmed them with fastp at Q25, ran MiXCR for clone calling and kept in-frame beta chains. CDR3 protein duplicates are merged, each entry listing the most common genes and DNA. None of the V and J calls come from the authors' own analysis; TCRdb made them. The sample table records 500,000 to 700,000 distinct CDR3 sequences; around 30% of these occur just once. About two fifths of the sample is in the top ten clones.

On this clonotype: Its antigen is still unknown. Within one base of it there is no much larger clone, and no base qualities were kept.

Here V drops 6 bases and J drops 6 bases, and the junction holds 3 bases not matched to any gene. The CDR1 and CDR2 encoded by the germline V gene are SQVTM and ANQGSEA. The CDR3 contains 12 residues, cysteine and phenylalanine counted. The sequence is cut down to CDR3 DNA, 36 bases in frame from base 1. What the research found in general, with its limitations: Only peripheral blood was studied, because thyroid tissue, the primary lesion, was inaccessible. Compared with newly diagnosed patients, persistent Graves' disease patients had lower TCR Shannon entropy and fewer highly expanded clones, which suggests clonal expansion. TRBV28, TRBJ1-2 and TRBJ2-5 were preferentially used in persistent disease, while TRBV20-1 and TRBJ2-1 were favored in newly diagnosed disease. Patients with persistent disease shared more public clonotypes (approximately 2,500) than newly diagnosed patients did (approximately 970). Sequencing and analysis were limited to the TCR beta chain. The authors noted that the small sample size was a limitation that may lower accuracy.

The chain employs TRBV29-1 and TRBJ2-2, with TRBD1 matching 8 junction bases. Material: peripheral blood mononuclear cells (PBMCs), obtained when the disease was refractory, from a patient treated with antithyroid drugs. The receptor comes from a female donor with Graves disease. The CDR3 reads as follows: CSVKTGAGELFF. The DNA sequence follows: TGCAGCGTCAAGACAGGGGCCGGGGAGCTGTTTTTT.